The rows below give T cell receptor beta chains drawn from one sample of a study of T cells in Graves' hyperthyroidism and ophthalmopathy. Each CDR3 protein gets one entry after TCRdb re-called the multiplex PCR reads with MiXCR. The top ten clones hold about 7.2% of a sample with 660,000 or so distinct CDR3 sequences, 45% of them seen once. Sequenced sample: peripheral blood or thyroid tissue (not recorded which). The receptors here all came from an adult man with Graves' disease, either hyperthyroidism or ophthalmopathy (not recorded which). CDR3s include the opening cysteine and the closing phenylalanine or tryptophan.

V	J	CDR3
TRBV7-9	TRBJ1-4	CASSLGGGPDF
TRBV29-1	TRBJ1-4	CSVKRTGTSQEKLFF
TRBV11-2	TRBJ1-1	CAISFDWGGLAFF
TRBV2	TRBJ2-7	CASSEGLNYEQYF
TRBV10-3	TRBJ2-1	CAISESPPGQGKGEQFF
TRBV10-3	TRBJ1-2	CAISEDSPSYGYTF
TRBV20-1	TRBJ1-2	CSASQDREGYTF
TRBV7-2	TRBJ1-2	CASSQVYLANYGYTF
TRBV19	TRBJ1-5	CASSISGPGGNQPQHF
TRBV29-1	TRBJ1-2	CSAPGTLNYGYTF
TRBV7-2	TRBJ1-6	CASSQDSLNSPLHF
TRBV10-2	TRBJ2-5	CASSESAAGETQYF
TRBV10-3	TRBJ1-5	CAISEGRSNQPQHF
TRBV29-1	TRBJ1-4	CSVGREKLFF
TRBV7-9	TRBJ2-7	CASSLVLGDSYEQYF
TRBV10-3	TRBJ1-5	CAISEDGISNQPQHF
TRBV5-6	TRBJ2-7	CASSMALGGFNEQYF
TRBV25-1	TRBJ1-2	CAWSQQGDYGYTF
TRBV7-8	TRBJ2-5	CASSPRRTGVRESQYF
TRBV29-1	TRBJ1-1	CSVRRGAEAFF
TRBV6-2/TRBV6-3	TRBJ1-1	CASSYAGGEAEAFF
TRBV20-1	TRBJ1-1	CSASRQTGKLIF
TRBV20-1	TRBJ1-2	CSAFPLGQGRYGYTF
TRBV7-8	TRBJ1-6	CASSLRVQGSSPLHF
TRBV5-1	TRBJ1-1	CASSLDGRQEAFF
TRBV2	TRBJ1-5	CASSANREGGPQHF
TRBV24-1	TRBJ2-2	CATSEEGGGNTGELFF
TRBV25-1	TRBJ2-5	CASTPYDQETQYF
TRBV7-2	TRBJ2-6	CASSLAVGSGSNVLTF
TRBV12-3/TRBV12-4	TRBJ1-6	CASSLLRESPLHF
TRBV6-5	TRBJ1-3	CASSKGGRGNTIYF
TRBV7-9	TRBJ1-5	CASSPAGAYQPQHF
TRBV6-1	TRBJ1-2	CASSESGRDGYTF
TRBV10-1	TRBJ2-7	CASIKTADYEQYF
TRBV12-3/TRBV12-4	TRBJ1-5	CASSFGQPLQPQHF
TRBV20-1	TRBJ1-2	CSAEGQDNYGYTF
TRBV9	TRBJ1-4	CASSVNSEKLFF
TRBV12-3/TRBV12-4	TRBJ1-2	CASSLVLGNYGYTF
TRBV15	TRBJ2-7	CATSREAGTGGSYEQYF
TRBV12-3/TRBV12-4	TRBJ2-5	CASRRAGTSGQETQYF
TRBV5-1	TRBJ1-6	CASSQPERTRGNSPLHF
TRBV29-1	TRBJ1-3	CSVEDLNDSRGNTIYF
TRBV10-3	TRBJ1-6	CAISDSGDSPLHF
TRBV24-1	TRBJ2-2	CATSDLAGETGELFF
TRBV2	TRBJ1-2	CASSGGGVENYGYTF
TRBV7-9	TRBJ1-1	CASSPLPGQNLPGAFF
TRBV2	TRBJ1-3	CASSDSRENTIYF
TRBV7-8	TRBJ1-1	CASRADRGLTEAFF
TRBV5-5	TRBJ1-5	CASSLGSRDRGTQPQHF
TRBV24-1	TRBJ2-7	CATSDLDGYEQYF
TRBV2	TRBJ1-5	CASSHRRGSGQPQHF
TRBV7-2	TRBJ2-5	CASSTKPRGVETQYF
TRBV29-1	TRBJ2-7	CSAAGTSGVAEQYF
TRBV4-1	TRBJ1-6	CASSQRDRENSPLHF